The present TCR beta chain was sequenced within a study of OX40 agonist ivuxolimab in advanced cancers. Study background: Having had anti-PD-1, anti-PD-L1 or anti-CTLA-4 therapy before was allowed, and roughly 40% had some. Three patients showed partial responses: one hepatocellular carcinoma and two cutaneous melanoma cases.

Libraries were prepared by immunoSEQ multiplex PCR; TCRdb keeps only in-frame clonotypes and omits some of them. The data contain about 30,000 clones, 90% of them seen just once; the ten biggest clones take up approximately 24%. Germline CDR1 is LNHDA and CDR2 is SQIVND (reference sequence). CDR3 length equals 13 residues. Germline trimming cut 10 bases from V and 8 bases from J; bases unmatched to any gene: 10. The source of this sequence is an adult with an advanced solid tumor such as melanoma, head and neck, liver or kidney cancer. This chain connects TRBV19 to TRBJ2-4; 8 bases fit TRBD1. Sample: CD4+ or CD8+ T cells sorted from blood, taken in a trial of the OX40 agonist ivuxolimab. This CDR3 is CATRTGWGDIQYF. Written as DNA, the CDR3 is TGTGCCACTCGGACAGGGTGGGGGGACATTCAGTACTTC.